This entry describes one TCR beta chain. Methods used by the authors: Amplification of reference gene primers was used by the study to estimate nucleated cell counts. Sequencing was performed with immunoSEQ multiplex PCR; in TCRdb, only in-frame clones are kept and a portion is missing. V and J calls and clone size are as listed in that table; D and trimming were resolved from the DNA. The data contain 100,000 to 150,000 clones, 70% to 90% of them singletons. The entry originates in a study of blood T cell repertoires in COVID-19. Study at large: Donors in the United States, Italy and Spain gave samples during acute or convalescent COVID-19. From T cells, B-cell-depleted T cells, or PBMCs came the material, which was cDNA or gDNA.

Sequencing was performed on peripheral blood. This sequence originates from a woman between 45 and 65 years old with acute or convalescent COVID-19.

CDR3 DNA sequence: TGTGCCAGCAGCTTGACTAGCGGGGGGGCGCTAGAGACCCAGTACTTC. This gives the protein CASSLTSGGALETQYF. This rearrangement joins TRBV7-8 to TRBJ2-5; the match to TRBD2 covers 14 bases. Trimming took 3 bases from V and 4 from J; bases not matched to a gene: 4. The CDR3 is 16 residues long. Germline CDR1 reads SGHVS; CDR2 reads FQNEAQ.